What follows are 19 T cell receptor beta chains derived from one specimen sequenced in a study of cytomegalovirus exposure and HLA in healthy donors. Primers included in the PCR were 60 Vbeta and 13 Jbeta primers. The method was immunoSEQ multiplex PCR; TCRdb's version includes in-frame clones alone and lacks a portion of them. The sample carries about 180,000 clones, over 65% recorded once. The specimen sequenced was PBMCs. Receptors originate from a man between 18 and 29 years old in good health and CMV-seronegative.

The J gene is TRBJ1-2, the V gene TRBV7-9; 9 bases match TRBD1. V was pared by 5 bases and J by 4 bases, with 8 bases of the junction left unmatched. CDR1 is SEHNR, CDR2 FQNEAQ, per germline (reference sequence). This CDR3 has 15 amino acids. CDR3 amino acids: CASSPHLDRGYGYTF. CDR3 coding DNA: TGTGCCAGCAGCCCACACTTGGACAGGGGCTATGGCTACACCTTC.

This clone showed up just once. One end of the junction fails to match germline, which may point to a read error. The chain couples TRBV7-7 to TRBJ2-2; TRBD2 aligns across 14 bases. CDR1 SSHAT and CDR2 FNYEAQ come from the germline V gene (reference sequence). CDR3 size: 18 residues. This chain's CDR3 is CASSEGLAGAQNTGELFF. In DNA, the CDR3 is TGTGCTAGCAGCGAGGGACTAGCGGGAGCCCAGAACACCGGGGAGCTGTTTTTT.

This clone occurred a few times. The chain uses TRBV6-6 and TRBJ2-7; 10 nucleotides match TRBD1. The CDR3 runs 13 residues. Germline V CDR1 and CDR2: MNHNY, SVGAGI (reference sequence). Trimming removed 5 bases from V and 6 bases from J; junction bases left unmatched: 4. CDR3 sequence reads: CASSTGTGAEQYF. DNA of the CDR3: TGTGCCAGCAGTACCGGGACAGGGGCCGAGCAGTACTTC.

The chain couples TRBV5-6 to TRBJ2-1; no definite D call. V lost 2 bases and J 4 bases, leaving 4 bases between the germline ends. CDR3 length: 12 amino acids. Germline V gene sequence: CDR1 SGHDT, CDR2 YYEEEE. CDR3 in DNA: TGTGCCAGCAGCTTCCCATACAATGAGCAGTTCTTC. This sequence encodes CASSFPYNEQFF. Drawing the rest from reference TRBV5-6 and TRBJ2-1, the complete variable domain is DAGVTQSPTHLIKTRGQQVTLRCSPKSGHDTVSWYQQALGQGPQFIFQYYEEEERQRGNFPDRFSGHQFPNYSSELNVNALLLGDSALYLCASSFPYNEQFFGPGTRLTVL.

The V gene is TRBV14, the J gene TRBJ1-4; D not resolved. This CDR3 has 17 amino acids. The germline V gene has CDR1 SGHDN and CDR2 FVKESK. The V gene lost 0 bases and the J gene lost 0 bases, with 11 bases spanning the gap. The CDR3 region is CASSQENWGATNEKLFF. DNA of the CDR3: TGTGCCAGCAGCCAAGAGAATTGGGGAGCAACTAATGAAAAACTGTTTTTT.

The J gene is TRBJ1-1, the V gene TRBV7-9; possible D gene TRBD1, 6 bases. This CDR3 spans 12 amino acids. V dropped 5 bases and J dropped 6 bases, with 10 bases sitting between them. CDR1 and CDR2 (germline): SEHNR, FQNEAQ (reference sequence). Written as DNA, the CDR3 is TGTGCCAGCAGCATCAGGGGTTCTGAAGCTTTCTTT. Its protein product is CASSIRGSEAFF.

The V and J genes are TRBV2 and TRBJ2-7, with D possibly being TRBD1 (6 bases). The V gene's germline CDR1 is SNHLY and CDR2 FYNNEI. CDR3 length: 16 residues. Trimming shortened V by 5 bases and J by 3 bases, and 20 bases separated the two germline ends. In DNA, the CDR3 is TGTGCCAGCAGTCAAGGTTCCGGGACACTTAACTACGAGCAGTACTTC. Residues: CASSQGSGTLNYEQYF.

The rearrangement links TRBV5-1 to TRBJ2-3, with 8 bases aligning to TRBD2. The CDR3 runs 16 residues. Germline assignment: CDR1 SGHRS and CDR2 YFSETQ. Trimming took 5 bases from V and 0 from J; bases not matched to a gene: 8. CDR3 in amino acids: CASRLSGGLSTDTQYF. As DNA, the CDR3 is TGCGCCAGCAGATTAAGCGGGGGCCTTAGCACAGATACGCAGTATTTT.

V is TRBV29-1 and J is TRBJ1-1, with a weak D call TRBD1 (5 bases). This CDR3 spans 15 amino acids. The germline V and J ends were trimmed by 7 bases and 1 base, with 19 bases remaining between them. Per germline, CDR1 SQVTM and CDR2 ANQGSEA. This CDR3 reads CSAGGRDGKNTEAFF. The CDR3 DNA reads TGCAGCGCGGGGGGTAGGGACGGAAAGAACACTGAAGCTTTCTTT.

J is TRBJ2-2 and V is TRBV29-1; 7 bases match TRBD1. The CDR3 is 13 residues long. Germline values: CDR1 SQVTM, CDR2 ANQGSEA. V was clipped by 7 bases and J by 5 bases; unmatched bases: 7. Here the CDR3 reads CSARLQGTGELFF. The CDR3 DNA reads TGCAGCGCCCGGCTACAGGGGACCGGGGAGCTGTTTTTT.

The gene calls are TRBV7-8 and TRBJ1-1; 9 nucleotides agree with TRBD1. The CDR3 is 14 residues long. Trimming at V came to 8 bases and at J to 2 bases, leaving 6 bases not matched to a gene. Germline loops: CDR1 SGHVS, CDR2 FQNEAQ. The CDR3 sequence is CASRDREGNTEAFF. In DNA form, the CDR3 reads TGTGCCAGCCGGGACAGGGAAGGTAACACTGAAGCTTTCTTT.

This rearrangement joins TRBV6-1 to TRBJ1-4; no clear D. This CDR3 spans 13 amino acids. Trimming removed 5 bases at V and 7 bases at J, with 11 bases between. Germline V gene data show CDR1 as MNHNS and CDR2 as SASEGT. CDR3 region: CASSFRVGEKLFF. The DNA of the CDR3 is TGTGCCAGCAGTTTCCGGGTGGGTGAAAAACTGTTTTTT.

This clone has only a few counts. The chain employs TRBV6-6 and TRBJ2-7, with 8 bases fitting TRBD2. There are 16 residues in the CDR3. CDR1 is MNHNY, CDR2 SVGAGI, per germline (reference sequence). V dropped 5 bases and J dropped 2; count of bases not matched to a gene: 11. The CDR3 loop reads CASSSEAGDLTYEQYF. In DNA form, the CDR3 reads TGTGCCAGCAGTAGCGAAGCGGGGGATCTTACCTACGAGCAGTACTTC.

The chain joins TRBV2 to TRBJ2-7, with TRBD1 matching over 7 bases. The CDR3 sequence is 13 residues long. The junction had 6 bases not matched to a gene; V was cut back by 7 bases and J by 3 bases. Germline V gene sequence: CDR1 SNHLY, CDR2 FYNNEI. The CDR3 DNA is TGTGCCAGCACGGCAAGGGACAGCTACGAGCAGTACTTC. Its translation: CASTARDSYEQYF.

The chain has TRBV28 and TRBJ1-4, with TRBD1 matching 10 bases. Germline V gene lookup returns CDR1 MDHEN and CDR2 SYDVKM. There are 17 residues in the CDR3. V lost 3 bases, J lost 1 base, and 5 bases stayed unmatched. CDR3 DNA sequence: TGTGCCAGCAGTTTGGGACAGGGGTTTCTAACTAATGAAAAACTGTTTTTT. Amino acids: CASSLGQGFLTNEKLFF.

The rearrangement links TRBV5-4 to TRBJ2-1; 9 bases agree with TRBD1. CDR3 length: 14 residues. J gave up 8 bases and V 3 bases, and 6 bases lay outside the gene matches. The germline V gene has CDR1 SGHNT and CDR2 YYREEE (reference sequence). The CDR3 is CASSSGTGLDEQFF. The CDR3 DNA is TGTGCCAGCAGCTCCGGGACAGGGCTGGATGAGCAGTTCTTC. The full variable domain, completed using reference TRBV5-4 and TRBJ2-1, is ETGVTQSPTHLIKTRGQQVTLRCSSQSGHNTVSWYQQALGQGPQFIFQYYREEENGRGNFPPRFSGLQFPNYSSELNVNALELDDSALYLCASSSGTGLDEQFFGPGTRLTVL.

The chain has TRBV7-2 and TRBJ2-7, with 9 bases that match TRBD1. CDR1 is SGHTA, CDR2 FQGNSA, per germline. CDR3 length: 18 amino acids. J gave up 5 bases and V 2 bases, and 16 bases lay outside the gene matches. The CDR3 reads CASSLKINRGRLGDEQYF. The DNA for the CDR3 is TGTGCCAGCAGCTTAAAAATTAACAGGGGGCGACTGGGCGACGAGCAGTACTTC.

The rearrangement links TRBV5-3 to TRBJ1-5; D ambiguous. TRBV5-3 is an ORF, with its function uncertain. V was clipped by 1 base and J by 3 bases, with 11 bases between them. CDR3 size: 15 residues. CDR3 amino acids: CARSLSQSPNQPQHF. CDR3 sequence (DNA): TGTGCCAGAAGCTTGTCCCAGTCCCCCAATCAGCCCCAGCATTTT.

The rearrangement links TRBV29-1 to TRBJ2-1; no clear D gene. The CDR3 sequence is 12 residues long. Looked up from germline, CDR1 is SQVTM and CDR2 is ANQGSEA. V lost 4 bases, J lost 6 bases, and 10 bases lay in between. The chain's CDR3 is CSVAVVSNEQFF. CDR3 nucleotides: TGCAGCGTTGCGGTGGTGAGCAATGAGCAGTTCTTC.